Presented here are 30 T cell receptor beta chains from one specimen sequenced in a study of T cells expressing NK-cell markers. Reanalyzing the 5' RACE reads, TCRdb keeps one entry per CDR3 protein, without DNA. Recorded here are about 390,000 distinct CDR3 sequences; the top ten clones represent approximately 12%. The sequencing sample was made of blood T cells: a sorted CD56 or NKG2C T cell subset, CD4+ or CD8+ T cells, or bulk PBMC T cells (not recorded which). Every receptor here comes from a woman aged 45 to 65 in good health.

The V gene is TRBV5-1, the J gene TRBJ1-2; as DNA is missing, the TRBD1 call by TCRdb cannot be tested. Germline lookup yields CDR1 SGHRS and CDR2 YFSETQ. The CDR3 is 14 amino acids. The CDR3 sequence is CASSSGQGLYGYTF.

V is TRBV10-3 and J is TRBJ2-3; TCRdb indicates TRBD2, and absent DNA this call remains unverified. The CDR3 runs to 16 residues. Per the germline V gene, CDR1 is ENHRY and CDR2 is SYGVKD. The CDR3 sequence: CAIKGSAGGPTDTQYF.

V is TRBV11-2 and J is TRBJ2-1; TCRdb outputs TRBD2, but without DNA this stays unchecked. Germline V lookup: CDR1 SGHAT, CDR2 FQNNGV. This CDR3 is built from 19 residues. CDR3 in amino acids: CASSLGLNFGGMSYNEQFF.

The chain has TRBV24-1 and TRBJ2-2; TCRdb's D gene call, TRBD1, goes unchecked for lack of DNA. Germline loops: CDR1 KGHDR, CDR2 SFDVKD. The CDR3 has 17 amino acids. This chain's CDR3 is CATSDPGGLLDTGELFF.

J is TRBJ2-7 and V is TRBV20-1. Germline V gene data show CDR1 as DFQATT and CDR2 as SNEGSKA (reference sequence). CDR3 size: 13 residues. The CDR3 here is CSARQGTFYEQYF.

The chain couples TRBV14 to TRBJ1-6. This CDR3 has 13 residues. The germline V gene has CDR1 SGHDN and CDR2 FVKESK. The CDR3 region is CASSQIGGSPLHF. The full variable domain, its missing parts supplied by reference TRBV14 and TRBJ1-6, is EAGVTQFPSHSVIEKGQTVTLRCDPISGHDNLYWYRRVMGKEIKFLLHFVKESKQDESGMPNNRFLAERTGGTYSTLKVQPAELEDSGVYFCASSQIGGSPLHFGNGTRLTVT.

This sequence joins TRBV4-1 and TRBJ2-3; the TRBD2 assignment by TCRdb is unverifiable without DNA. The CDR3 is 15 amino acids. Germline CDR1 and CDR2: MGHRA and YSYEKL. The CDR3 is CASSQDGRLTDTQYF.

The rearrangement joins TRBV20-1 to TRBJ2-1. The CDR3 is 11 residues long. CDR1 and CDR2 (germline): DFQATT, SNEGSKA (reference sequence). CDR3 in amino acids: CSASGYNEQFF.

The CDR3 here is CASGLPRPYNEQFF. The gene calls are TRBV27 and TRBJ2-1. Germline V gene sequence: CDR1 MNHEY, CDR2 SMNVEV (reference sequence). CDR3 length: 14 amino acids.

The chain carries TRBV7-8 and TRBJ2-5; the D gene TCRdb calls, TRBD1, cannot be checked with no DNA. The CDR3 is 11 amino acids. Germline lookup yields CDR1 SGHVS and CDR2 FQNEAQ. The CDR3 protein is CPRGQWETQYF. The variable domain in full, with the rest retrieved from reference TRBV7-8 and TRBJ2-5, is GAGVSQSPRYKVAKRGQDVALRCDPISGHVSLFWYQQALGQGPEFLTYFQNEAQLDKSGLPSDRFFAERPEGSVSTLKIQRTQQEDSAVYLCPRGQWETQYFGPGTRLLVL.

The V gene is TRBV27, the J gene TRBJ2-7; no DNA is available, so the TRBD1 call from TCRdb remains unchecked. This CDR3 is 14 amino acids long. In germline, CDR1 is MNHEY, CDR2 SMNVEV (reference sequence). CDR3: CASSPLGGGNEQYF.

The V gene is TRBV7-9, the J gene TRBJ2-5; with no DNA, the TCRdb D assignment of TRBD2 cannot be verified. The CDR3 is made up of 17 amino acids. Germline assignment: CDR1 SEHNR and CDR2 FQNEAQ (reference sequence). This CDR3 is CASSLRLAGPDQGTQYF.

This chain uses TRBV4-1 with TRBJ2-5. Germline CDR1 reads MGHRA; CDR2 reads YSYEKL. The CDR3 consists of 14 residues. The CDR3 is CASSSDRYQETQYF.

This chain links TRBV13 with TRBJ2-1; no DNA is available, so the TRBD2 call from TCRdb remains unchecked. CDR3 length equals 21 residues. Germline V CDR1 and CDR2: PRHDT, FYEKMQ (reference sequence). This chain's CDR3 is CASSFLAWDPLSPLRVVEQFF. Using reference TRBV13 and TRBJ2-1 for the parts outside the CDR3, the full variable domain is AAGVIQSPRHLIKEKRETATLKCYPIPRHDTVYWYQQGPGQDPQFLISFYEKMQSDKGSIPDRFSAQQFSDYHSELNMSSLELGDSALYFCASSFLAWDPLSPLRVVEQFFGPGTRLTVL.

This chain connects TRBV7-3 to TRBJ1-2; TCRdb calls TRBD1, which cannot be checked without DNA. CDR1 is SGHTA and CDR2 is FQGTGA in the germline V gene. The CDR3 spans 15 residues. CDR3 sequence reads: CASSPEGGLLYGYTF.

V and J are TRBV9 and TRBJ2-1; without DNA, the TCRdb call of TRBD2 cannot be checked. Per germline, CDR1 SGDLS and CDR2 YYNGEE. The CDR3 is 16 residues long. The CDR3 loop reads CASSVQGTSGNNEQFF.

The V and J genes are TRBV4-1 and TRBJ2-1; the D gene TCRdb calls, TRBD2, cannot be checked with no DNA. This CDR3 contains 16 residues. Germline assignment: CDR1 MGHRA and CDR2 YSYEKL. Here the CDR3 reads CASRSPGVGSYNEQFF.

The chain couples TRBV10-3 to TRBJ2-7; TCRdb returns TRBD2, unconfirmable since there is no DNA. The germline CDR1 and CDR2 sequences are ENHRY and SYGVKD. CDR3 length equals 16 residues. CDR3 sequence: CAISEPGVARAYEQYF.

V and J are TRBV12-3 or TRBV12-4 and TRBJ1-6; TCRdb proposes TRBD1, but this gene call is untestable without DNA. This CDR3 has 16 residues. The CDR3 here is CASSPGDNRGNSPLHF.

This chain uses TRBV5-6 with TRBJ2-7; TCRdb selects TRBD1, and the lack of DNA leaves this call unchecked. The CDR3 contains 17 residues. The germline V gene has CDR1 SGHDT and CDR2 YYEEEE. The CDR3 region is CASSYFLGTGGIYEQYF.

The chain joins TRBV20-1 to TRBJ2-7; the TCRdb call, TRBD2, lacks DNA for checking. Looked up from germline, CDR1 is DFQATT and CDR2 is SNEGSKA (reference sequence). The CDR3 has 16 residues. This chain's CDR3 is CSARSGTSGSPYEQYF.

The V and J genes are TRBV5-1 and TRBJ1-1; TCRdb's D call, TRBD1, is unchecked because there is no DNA. Germline CDR1 is SGHRS and CDR2 is YFSETQ. The CDR3 is made up of 15 amino acids. The CDR3 loop reads CASSLPRGQNTEAFF.

The chain employs TRBV6-6 and TRBJ2-2; TCRdb indicates TRBD2, and absent DNA this call remains unverified. The CDR3 runs 13 residues. In germline, CDR1 is MNHNY, CDR2 SVGAGI (reference sequence). The chain's CDR3 is CASNLGGTGELFF.

The rearrangement joins TRBV7-3 to TRBJ2-1. The CDR3 length is 15 residues. From germline, CDR1 is SGHTA and CDR2 FQGTGA. This CDR3 reads CASSLDPTFVNEQFF.

J is TRBJ2-2 and V is TRBV11-2; with no DNA, the TCRdb D assignment of TRBD2 cannot be verified. The CDR3 is 18 amino acids. CDR1 and CDR2 (germline): SGHAT, FQNNGV. CDR3: CASSLGYRLAGGTGELFF. The full variable domain, in which reference TRBV11-2 and TRBJ2-2 provide the parts outside the CDR3, is EAGVAQSPRYKIIEKRQSVAFWCNPISGHATLYWYQQILGQGPKLLIQFQNNGVVDDSQLPKDRFSAERLKGVDSTLKIQPAKLEDSAVYLCASSLGYRLAGGTGELFFGEGSRLTVL.

The chain joins TRBV5-1 to TRBJ2-7; TCRdb selects TRBD1, and the lack of DNA leaves this call unchecked. In germline, CDR1 is SGHRS, CDR2 YFSETQ. This CDR3 has 13 residues. The CDR3 reads CASSWGQTYEQYF.

The rearrangement joins TRBV13 to TRBJ2-1; TCRdb picks TRBD2, but there is no DNA to check that call. Germline V gives CDR1 PRHDT, CDR2 FYEKMQ (reference sequence). CDR3 length equals 19 residues. CDR3 sequence: CASSLVSSGTLGDYNEQFF.

V and J are TRBV27 and TRBJ2-7; absent DNA, TCRdb's TRBD1 call cannot be checked. CDR3 size: 16 residues. Germline CDR1 is MNHEY and CDR2 is SMNVEV (reference sequence). The CDR3 protein is CASTELPQGNGGEQYF.

V and J are TRBV27 and TRBJ2-1; the D gene TCRdb calls, TRBD2, cannot be checked with no DNA. CDR1 and CDR2 (germline): MNHEY, SMNVEV (reference sequence). The CDR3 is made up of 18 amino acids. The CDR3 reads CASSLYRLAGATSNEQFF.

The chain carries TRBV5-1 and TRBJ1-1; TCRdb selects TRBD1, and the lack of DNA leaves this call unchecked. The CDR3 sequence is 14 residues long. Germline CDR1 and CDR2: SGHRS and YFSETQ. CDR3 protein: CASSLGRDSVEAFF. The full variable domain, in which reference TRBV5-1 and TRBJ1-1 provide the parts outside the CDR3, is KAGVTQTPRYLIKTRGQQVTLSCSPISGHRSVSWYQQTPGQGLQFLFEYFSETQRNKGNFPGRFSGRQFSNSRSEMNVSTLELGDSALYLCASSLGRDSVEAFFGQGTRLTVV.